This TCR beta chain was identified during a study of shared clonotypes between healthy human individuals. Findings and caveats of the study: In four donors, approximately 5% of naive CD4 clonotypes appeared in common.

Concerning this clone: Its antigen is undetermined.

Source study methods: Filtering was not the same, since immunoSEQ gave junction-only sequences without quality scores. The protocol was immunoSEQ multiplex PCR, while the TCRdb copy is restricted to in-frame clones and leaves out a portion. The V and J calls and the clone size are those of that table, but D and trimming were determined from the DNA. The sample consists of under 1,900,000 clones, 98% of them appearing once. Partitioning of CD4+ cells yielded a CD45RA+ naive subset and a CD45RA-negative memory subset. The specimen sequenced was naive CD4+ T cells sorted from blood. As for subset: CD45RA+ positively selected. The TCR sequence derives from a man aged 30-40 years in good health.

Here the CDR3 reads CASSQDRDRGKLFF. In DNA, the CDR3 is TGCGCCAGCAGCCAAGATCGAGACAGGGGAAAACTGTTTTTT. The genes are TRBV4-1 and TRBJ1-4, with 8 bases aligning to TRBD1. The trim removed 0 bases at V and 10 bases at J, leaving 4 bases unmatched. Germline V gives CDR1 MGHRA, CDR2 YSYEKL. This CDR3 has 14 residues.